This entry concerns a single T cell receptor beta chain. Via MiXCR, TCRdb re-called the 5' RACE reads, giving one row per CDR3 protein. The sample holds approximately 240,000 distinct CDR3 sequences; more than 12% are singletons and the top ten take around 8.9%. The sample comes from a study of identical twins. V was pared by 4 bases and J by 7 bases, with 10 bases between. This CDR3 contains 12 residues. Per germline, CDR1 SGHAT and CDR2 FQNNGV. The sequence came from a woman aged 18-30 years in good health. The sequencing input was memory (CD45RO+) T cells sorted from blood. V gene TRBV11-2 combines with J gene TRBJ1-1; D uncertain. The CDR3 sequence: CASSSGGVEAFF. CDR3 in DNA: TGTGCCAGCAGCTCAGGCGGAGTTGAAGCTTTCTTT.